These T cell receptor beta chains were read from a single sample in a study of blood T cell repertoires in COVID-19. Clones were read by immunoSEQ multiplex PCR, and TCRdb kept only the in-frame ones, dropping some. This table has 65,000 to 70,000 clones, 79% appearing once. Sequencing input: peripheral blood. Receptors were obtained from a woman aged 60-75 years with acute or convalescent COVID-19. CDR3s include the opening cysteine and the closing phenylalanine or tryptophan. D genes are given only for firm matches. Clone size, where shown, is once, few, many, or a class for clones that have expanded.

CDR3 DNA: TGTGCCAGCGGGTATATCGGGACATCAGGGAAGGGGGAGCTGTTTTTT
CDR3 protein: CASGYIGTSGKGELFF
clone size: once
J gene: TRBJ2-2
V gene: TRBV28
CDR3 length: 16
D gene: NA

CDR3 DNA: TGTGCCAGCAGTGAGCTGCCGGGCACTGAAGCTTTCTTT
CDR3 protein: CASSELPGTEAFF
clone size: once
J gene: TRBJ1-1
V gene: TRBV6-4
CDR3 length: 13
D gene: NA

CDR3 DNA: TGTGCCAGCAGTGAACTCAGCTCGGCAGGGGGTCGTTTT
CDR3 protein: CASSELSSAGGRF
clone size: few
J gene: TRBJ1-3
V gene: TRBV6-1
CDR3 length: 13
D gene: TRBD1

CDR3 DNA: TGTGCCAGCTCAGGGACAGGGAACAATGAAAAACTGTTTTTT
CDR3 protein: CASSGTGNNEKLFF
clone size: NA
J gene: TRBJ1-4
V gene: TRBV18
CDR3 length: 14
D gene: TRBD1

CDR3 DNA: TGTGCCAGCACGGGACAGATACAAGAGACCCAGTACTTC
CDR3 protein: CASTGQIQETQYF
clone size: NA
J gene: TRBJ2-5
V gene: TRBV2
CDR3 length: 13
D gene: TRBD1

CDR3 DNA: TGCGCCAGCAGCTACAGGGGGCGCAAGGATGCACCCCTCCACTTT
CDR3 protein: CASSYRGRKDAPLHF
clone size: NA
J gene: TRBJ1-6
V gene: TRBV5-1
CDR3 length: 15
D gene: TRBD1

CDR3 DNA: TGTGCCAGTACCCCTCGAGGGAGGTATGGGGACACTGAAGCTTTCTTT
CDR3 protein: CASTPRGRYGDTEAFF
clone size: NA
J gene: TRBJ1-1
V gene: TRBV19
CDR3 length: 16
D gene: NA

CDR3 DNA: TGTGCCAGCAGCCTAACTACACTCGACGGAGATACGCAGTATTTT
CDR3 protein: CASSLTTLDGDTQYF
clone size: many
J gene: TRBJ2-3
V gene: TRBV28
CDR3 length: 15
D gene: NA

CDR3 DNA: TGTGCCAGCAGCTTAGGAGACATTCAGTACTTC
CDR3 protein: CASSLGDIQYF
clone size: once
J gene: TRBJ2-4
V gene: TRBV7-2
CDR3 length: 11
D gene: NA

CDR3 DNA: TGTGCCAGCAGCCCCCCCGGGACAGGGAGCACTGAAGCTTTCTTT
CDR3 protein: CASSPPGTGSTEAFF
clone size: once
J gene: TRBJ1-1
V gene: TRBV5-5
CDR3 length: 15
D gene: TRBD1

CDR3 DNA: TGCGCCAGCAGCTTGGTTCGGGGCTACGAGCAGTACTTC
CDR3 protein: CASSLVRGYEQYF
clone size: NA
J gene: TRBJ2-7
V gene: TRBV5-1
CDR3 length: 13
D gene: NA

CDR3 DNA: TGCGCCAGCAGCTTGGACAGGGCGAACACTGAAGCTTTCTTT
CDR3 protein: CASSLDRANTEAFF
clone size: NA
J gene: TRBJ1-1
V gene: TRBV5-1
CDR3 length: 14
D gene: NA

CDR3 DNA: TGTGCCAGCAGTTTGCAGGGCCCAAACTATGGCTACACCTTC
CDR3 protein: CASSLQGPNYGYTF
clone size: few
J gene: TRBJ1-2
V gene: TRBV27
CDR3 length: 14
D gene: NA

CDR3 DNA: TGTGCCAGCAGCCACGGGGGGAGATACGAAAAACTGTTTTTT
CDR3 protein: CASSHGGRYEKLFF
clone size: NA
J gene: TRBJ1-4
V gene: TRBV7-9
CDR3 length: 14
D gene: NA

CDR3 DNA: TGTGCCAGCAGCTCAGGACAGTATAATTCACCCCTCCACTTT
CDR3 protein: CASSSGQYNSPLHF
clone size: NA
J gene: TRBJ1-6
V gene: TRBV7-3
CDR3 length: 14
D gene: NA

CDR3 DNA: TGTGCCAGCAACAGGGCCTCTAGTCAGCCCCAGCATTTT
CDR3 protein: CASNRASSQPQHF
clone size: few
J gene: TRBJ1-5
V gene: TRBV19
CDR3 length: 13
D gene: NA

CDR3 DNA: TGTGCCAGCAGTGCCCTAGCGGGGGGGACCGGCTCCTACAATGAGCAGTTCTTC
CDR3 protein: CASSALAGGTGSYNEQFF
clone size: few
J gene: TRBJ2-1
V gene: TRBV27
CDR3 length: 18
D gene: TRBD2

CDR3 DNA: TGTGCCACCAGCAGAGATAGAGTAACTGAAGCTTTCTTT
CDR3 protein: CATSRDRVTEAFF
clone size: NA
J gene: TRBJ1-1
V gene: TRBV15
CDR3 length: 13
D gene: NA

CDR3 DNA: TGTGCCAGCAGCCCGGGACTGGGACGAGCTTTCTTT
CDR3 protein: CASSPGLGRAFF
clone size: NA
J gene: TRBJ1-1
V gene: TRBV12-3/TRBV12-4
CDR3 length: 12
D gene: NA

CDR3 DNA: TGCGCCAGCAGCCGCGAGGCGGGGGCCTTCTACGAGCAGTACTTC
CDR3 protein: CASSREAGAFYEQYF
clone size: NA
J gene: TRBJ2-7
V gene: TRBV5-1
CDR3 length: 15
D gene: NA

CDR3 DNA: TGCAGCGTTATGAACAGGGGCACAGATACGCAGTATTTT
CDR3 protein: CSVMNRGTDTQYF
clone size: NA
J gene: TRBJ2-3
V gene: TRBV29-1
CDR3 length: 13
D gene: NA

CDR3 DNA: TGTGCCAGCAGCCGCGAGGGACAGATAACTGAAGCTTTCTTT
CDR3 protein: CASSREGQITEAFF
clone size: NA
J gene: TRBJ1-1
V gene: TRBV7-8
CDR3 length: 14
D gene: TRBD1

CDR3 DNA: TGTGCCAGCAGCCTCTTCACTGAAGCTTTCTTT
CDR3 protein: CASSLFTEAFF
clone size: once
J gene: TRBJ1-1
V gene: TRBV7-9
CDR3 length: 11
D gene: NA

CDR3 DNA: TGTGCCTGGAGTGTACAGTCAAATCAGCCCCAGCATTTT
CDR3 protein: CAWSVQSNQPQHF
clone size: NA
J gene: TRBJ1-5
V gene: TRBV30
CDR3 length: 13
D gene: NA

CDR3 DNA: TGTGCCAGCAGCTCTCATTTTGGGGCAGGTGTGGAGACCCAGTACTTC
CDR3 protein: CASSSHFGAGVETQYF
clone size: NA
J gene: TRBJ2-5
V gene: TRBV7-6
CDR3 length: 16
D gene: NA